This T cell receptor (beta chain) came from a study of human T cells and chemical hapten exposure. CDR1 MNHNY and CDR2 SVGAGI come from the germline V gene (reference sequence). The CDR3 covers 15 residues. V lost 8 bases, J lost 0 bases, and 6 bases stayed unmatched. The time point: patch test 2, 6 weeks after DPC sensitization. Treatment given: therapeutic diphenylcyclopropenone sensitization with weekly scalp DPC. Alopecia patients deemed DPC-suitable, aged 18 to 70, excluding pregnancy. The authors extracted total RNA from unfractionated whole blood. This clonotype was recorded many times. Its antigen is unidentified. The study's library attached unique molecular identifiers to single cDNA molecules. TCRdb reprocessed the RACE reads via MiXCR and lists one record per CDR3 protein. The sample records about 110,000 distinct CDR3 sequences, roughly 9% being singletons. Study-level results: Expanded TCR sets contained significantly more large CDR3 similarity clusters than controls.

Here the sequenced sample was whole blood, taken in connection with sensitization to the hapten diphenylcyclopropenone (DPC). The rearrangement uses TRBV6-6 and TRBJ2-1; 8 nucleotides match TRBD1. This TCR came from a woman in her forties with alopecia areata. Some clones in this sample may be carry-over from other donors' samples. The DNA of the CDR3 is TGTGCCAGCCGGACAGGGACCAGCTCCTACAATGAGCAGTTCTTC. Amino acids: CASRTGTSSYNEQFF.